The present T cell receptor beta chain was sequenced within a study of T-cell reconstitution after alpha-beta-depleted transplantation in children. Overall study findings and caveats: At day 60, the high TCRbeta diversity found in some patients originated from recipient T cells and thymic progenitors that had survived. Among T cells one year after transplant, newly produced cells accounted for most counts and diversity. Alpha-beta T cells about two months after transplant reportedly derived from several hundred expanded graft clones.

The TCRbeta library incorporated unique molecular identifiers. TCRdb called the PCR reads again in MiXCR, with one record for every CDR3 protein. This sample has hundreds of thousands of distinct CDR3 sequences, with over 10% found just once. Note on this clonotype: As yet, its antigen is unknown.

CDR3 size: 14 residues. Germline-derived CDR1 and CDR2 are DFQATT and SNEGSKA (reference sequence). V lost 0 bases and J lost 4; bases outside the gene matches: 2. The chain uses TRBV20-1 and TRBJ1-4, with TRBD1 identical over 7 bases. The sequencing here drew on PBMCs, mostly from graft donor cells, taken 360 days after TCRalphabeta/CD19-depleted stem cell transplant. The TCR originated in a male patient under 18 who had a stem cell transplant for acute myeloid leukemia, so the T cells may come from the graft donor. Written as DNA, the CDR3 is TGCAGTGCTAGAGAGGACAGGTATAATGAAAAACTGTTTTTT. It yields the protein CSAREDRYNEKLFF.